This TCR beta chain comes out of a study of response to subunit inactivated influenza vaccine. The study's findings and limits: It was suggested by the authors that few new T cells are recruited by each seasonal influenza vaccination.

CDR1 is LGHDT, CDR2 YNNKEL, per germline (reference sequence). V dropped 6 bases and J dropped 2; count of bases not matched to a gene: 6. The CDR3 spans 15 residues. In its sample, this clonotype was seen many times. Its specificity is unknown. MiXCR was run by TCRdb on the RT-PCR reads, yielding one entry per CDR3 protein. The table lists about 500,000 distinct CDR3 sequences, about 17% of them singletons. Material: CD4+ T cells sorted from PBMCs, obtained around 2 years after vaccination. The sequence derives from a man aged 50 to 75 who received an inactivated influenza vaccine. The chain uses TRBV3-1 and TRBJ2-7; TRBD2 agrees at 11 bases. DNA for the CDR3: TGTGCCAGCAGACTCACTAGCGGGAGTACCTACGAGCAGTACTTC. Translated: CASRLTSGSTYEQYF.